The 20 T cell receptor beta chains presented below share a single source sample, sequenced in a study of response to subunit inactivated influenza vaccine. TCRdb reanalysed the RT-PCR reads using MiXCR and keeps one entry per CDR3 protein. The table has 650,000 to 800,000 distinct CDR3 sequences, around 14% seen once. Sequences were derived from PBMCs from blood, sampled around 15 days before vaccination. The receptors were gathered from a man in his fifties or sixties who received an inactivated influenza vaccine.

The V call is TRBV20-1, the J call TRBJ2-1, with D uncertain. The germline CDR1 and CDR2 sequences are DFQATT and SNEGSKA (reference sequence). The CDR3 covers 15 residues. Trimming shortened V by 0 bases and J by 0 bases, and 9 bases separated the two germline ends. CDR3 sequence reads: CSARDNPRSYNEQFF. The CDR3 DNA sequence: TGCAGTGCTAGAGATAACCCGCGCTCCTACAATGAGCAGTTCTTC.

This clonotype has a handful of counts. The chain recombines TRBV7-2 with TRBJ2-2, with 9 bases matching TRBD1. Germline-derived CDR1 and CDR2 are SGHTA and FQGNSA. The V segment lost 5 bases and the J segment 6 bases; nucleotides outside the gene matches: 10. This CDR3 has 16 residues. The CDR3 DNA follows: TGTGCCAGCAGCCCTCAACAGGGGGCTTTGGCCGGGGAGCTGTTTTTT. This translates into CASSPQQGALAGELFF.

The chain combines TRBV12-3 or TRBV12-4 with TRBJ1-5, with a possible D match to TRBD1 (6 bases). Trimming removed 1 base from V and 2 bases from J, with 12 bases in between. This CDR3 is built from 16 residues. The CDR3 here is CASSLGQGRGNQPQHF. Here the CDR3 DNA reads TGTGCCAGCAGTTTAGGGCAGGGGAGAGGCAATCAGCCCCAGCATTTT.

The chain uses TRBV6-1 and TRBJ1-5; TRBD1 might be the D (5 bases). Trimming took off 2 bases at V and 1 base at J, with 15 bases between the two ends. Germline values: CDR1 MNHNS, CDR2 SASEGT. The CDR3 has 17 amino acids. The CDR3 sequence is CASSERSGPGSNQPQHF. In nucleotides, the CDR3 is TGTGCCAGCAGTGAACGGTCGGGACCCGGGAGCAATCAGCCCCAGCATTTT.

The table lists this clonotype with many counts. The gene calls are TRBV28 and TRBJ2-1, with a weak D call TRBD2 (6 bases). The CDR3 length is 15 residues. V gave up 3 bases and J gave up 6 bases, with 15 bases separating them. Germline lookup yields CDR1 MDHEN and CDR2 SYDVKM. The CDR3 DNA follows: TGTGCCAGCAGTTTTGGTATCGGGGGAAGCAATGAGCAGTTCTTC. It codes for CASSFGIGGSNEQFF.

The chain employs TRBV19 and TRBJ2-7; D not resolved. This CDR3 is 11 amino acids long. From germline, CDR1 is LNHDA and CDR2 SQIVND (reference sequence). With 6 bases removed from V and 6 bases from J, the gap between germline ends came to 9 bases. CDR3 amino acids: CASSTSGEQYF. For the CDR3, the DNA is TGTGCCAGTAGCACGTCAGGCGAGCAGTACTTC.

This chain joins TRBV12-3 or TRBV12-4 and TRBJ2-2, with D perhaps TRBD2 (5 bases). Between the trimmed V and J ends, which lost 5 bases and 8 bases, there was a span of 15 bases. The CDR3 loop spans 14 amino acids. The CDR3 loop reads CASSNGPAAGELFF. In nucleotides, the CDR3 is TGTGCCAGCAGTAACGGACCAGCGGCGGGGGAGCTGTTTTTT.

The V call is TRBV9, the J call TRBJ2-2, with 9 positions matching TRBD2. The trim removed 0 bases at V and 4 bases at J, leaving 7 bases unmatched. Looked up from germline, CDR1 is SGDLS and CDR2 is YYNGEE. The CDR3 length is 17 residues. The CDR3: CASSVAVAGAGTGELFF. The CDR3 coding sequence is TGTGCCAGCAGCGTAGCGGTAGCGGGAGCGGGCACCGGGGAGCTGTTTTTT.

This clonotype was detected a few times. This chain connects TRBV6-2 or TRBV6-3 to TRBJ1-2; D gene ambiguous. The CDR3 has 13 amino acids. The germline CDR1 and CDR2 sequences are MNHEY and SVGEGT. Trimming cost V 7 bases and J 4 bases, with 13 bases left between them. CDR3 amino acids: CASNLDGAYGYTF. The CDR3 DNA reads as TGTGCCAGCAACCTCGACGGAGCCTATGGCTACACCTTC.

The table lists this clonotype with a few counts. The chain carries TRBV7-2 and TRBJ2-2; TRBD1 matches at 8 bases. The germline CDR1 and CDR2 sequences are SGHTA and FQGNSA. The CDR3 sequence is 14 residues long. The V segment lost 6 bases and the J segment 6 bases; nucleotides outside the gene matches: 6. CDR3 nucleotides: TGTGCCAGCAGGCAAGGGACAGGCCCCGGGGAGCTGTTTTTT. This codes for CASRQGTGPGELFF.

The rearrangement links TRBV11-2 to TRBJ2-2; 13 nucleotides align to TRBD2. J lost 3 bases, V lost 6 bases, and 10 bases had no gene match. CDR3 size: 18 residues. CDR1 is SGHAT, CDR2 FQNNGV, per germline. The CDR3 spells CASRQLAGGPLDTGELFF. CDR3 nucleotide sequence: TGTGCCAGCAGACAACTAGCGGGAGGGCCCTTGGACACCGGGGAGCTGTTTTTT.

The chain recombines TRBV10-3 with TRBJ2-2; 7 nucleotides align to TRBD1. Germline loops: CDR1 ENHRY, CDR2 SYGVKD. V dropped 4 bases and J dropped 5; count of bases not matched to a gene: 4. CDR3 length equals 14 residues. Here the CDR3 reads CAISGQGKTGELFF. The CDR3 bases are TGTGCCATCAGTGGACAGGGTAAAACCGGGGAGCTGTTTTTT.

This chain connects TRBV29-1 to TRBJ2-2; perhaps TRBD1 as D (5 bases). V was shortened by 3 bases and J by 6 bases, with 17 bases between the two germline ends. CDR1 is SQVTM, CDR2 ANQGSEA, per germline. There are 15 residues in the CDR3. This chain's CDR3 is CSVEGPTQLAGELFF. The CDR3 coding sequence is TGCAGCGTTGAGGGGCCGACCCAGTTGGCCGGGGAGCTGTTTTTT.

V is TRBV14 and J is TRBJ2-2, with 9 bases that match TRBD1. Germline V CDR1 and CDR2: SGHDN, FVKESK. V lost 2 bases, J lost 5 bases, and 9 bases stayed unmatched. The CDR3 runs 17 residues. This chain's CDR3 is CASSQPTGGARTGELFF. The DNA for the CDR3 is TGTGCCAGCAGCCAACCTACAGGGGGCGCGCGGACCGGGGAGCTGTTTTTT. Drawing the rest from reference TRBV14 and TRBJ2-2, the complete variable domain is EAGVTQFPSHSVIEKGQTVTLRCDPISGHDNLYWYRRVMGKEIKFLLHFVKESKQDESGMPNNRFLAERTGGTYSTLKVQPAELEDSGVYFCASSQPTGGARTGELFFGEGSRLTVL.

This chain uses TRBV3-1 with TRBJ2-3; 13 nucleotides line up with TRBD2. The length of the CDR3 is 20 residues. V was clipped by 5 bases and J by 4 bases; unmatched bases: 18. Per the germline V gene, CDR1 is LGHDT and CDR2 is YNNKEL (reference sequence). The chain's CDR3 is CASSSGLAGALDPGADTQYF. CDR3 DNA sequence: TGTGCCAGCAGCTCAGGACTAGCGGGGGCATTAGATCCAGGGGCAGATACGCAGTATTTT.

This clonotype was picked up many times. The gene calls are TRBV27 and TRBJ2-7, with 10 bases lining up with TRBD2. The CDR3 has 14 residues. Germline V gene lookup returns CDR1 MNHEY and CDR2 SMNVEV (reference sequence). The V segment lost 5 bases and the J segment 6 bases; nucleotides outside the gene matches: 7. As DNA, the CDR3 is TGTGCCAGCAGTCCTCTAGCGGGGGCCACCGAGCAGTACTTC. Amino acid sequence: CASSPLAGATEQYF.

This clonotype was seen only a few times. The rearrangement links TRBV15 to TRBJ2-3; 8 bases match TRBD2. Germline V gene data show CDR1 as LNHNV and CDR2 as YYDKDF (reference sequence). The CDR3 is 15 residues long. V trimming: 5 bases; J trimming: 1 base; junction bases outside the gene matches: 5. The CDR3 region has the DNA TGTGCCACCAGCTCTAGAGCGGGGGGCACAGATACGCAGTATTTT. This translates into CATSSRAGGTDTQYF.

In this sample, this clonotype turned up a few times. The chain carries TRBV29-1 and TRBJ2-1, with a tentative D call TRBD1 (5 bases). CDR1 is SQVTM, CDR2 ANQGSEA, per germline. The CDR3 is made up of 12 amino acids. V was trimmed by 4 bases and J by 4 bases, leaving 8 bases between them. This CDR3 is CSVVTGYNEQFF. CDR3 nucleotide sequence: TGCAGCGTTGTAACAGGTTACAATGAGCAGTTCTTC.

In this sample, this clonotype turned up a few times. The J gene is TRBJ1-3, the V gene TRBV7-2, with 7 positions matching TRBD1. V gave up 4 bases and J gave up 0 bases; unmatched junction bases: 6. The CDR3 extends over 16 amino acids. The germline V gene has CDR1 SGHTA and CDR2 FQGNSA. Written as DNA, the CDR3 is TGTGCCAGCAGCTCGACTACAGGGGTCTCTGGAAACACCATATATTTT. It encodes CASSSTTGVSGNTIYF.

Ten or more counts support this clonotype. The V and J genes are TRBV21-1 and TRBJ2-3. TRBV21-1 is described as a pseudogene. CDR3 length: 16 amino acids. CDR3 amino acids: CASTTLDDHYTDTQYF. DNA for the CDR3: TGTGCCAGCACCACCCTAGATGATCATTACACAGATACGCAGTATTTT.